One sample yielded the 5 T cell receptor beta chains listed below, sequenced in a study of cytomegalovirus exposure and HLA in healthy donors. PCR employed 60 Vbeta and 13 Jbeta primers. Produced via immunoSEQ multiplex PCR; TCRdb's table is partial and in-frame only. Among roughly 150,000 clones, around three quarters were seen once, and the ten largest hold 3.1%. Source material: PBMCs. The receptors here all came from a male donor in good health and CMV-seronegative.

This clone was observed a few times. J is TRBJ2-6 and V is TRBV5-4; no definite D call. The ends were cut back, 0 bases at V and 0 bases at J, with 7 bases in the middle. This CDR3 is 16 amino acids long. The germline V gene has CDR1 SGHNT and CDR2 YYREEE (reference sequence). In nucleotides, the CDR3 is TGTGCCAGCAGCTTGGCGGCTAGCTCTGGGGCCAACGTCCTGACTTTC. This encodes CASSLAASSGANVLTF.

The chain is built from TRBV5-1 and TRBJ1-4, with 10 bases matching TRBD1. After removal of 0 bases from V and 2 bases from J, the junction contained 4 bases not matched to a gene. CDR3 length: 17 residues. Looked up from germline, CDR1 is SGHRS and CDR2 is YFSETQ. The CDR3 here is CASSLATGGATNEKLFF. The CDR3 DNA reads TGCGCCAGCAGCTTGGCGACAGGGGGCGCGACTAATGAAAAACTGTTTTTT.

This chain connects TRBV5-5 to TRBJ1-6; no definite D call. With 3 bases removed from V and 4 bases from J, the gap between germline ends came to 17 bases. The germline V gene has CDR1 SGHKS and CDR2 YYEKEE (reference sequence). This CDR3 comprises 17 residues. This CDR3 is CASSSPWEALYNSPLHF. CDR3 bases: TGTGCCAGCAGCTCCCCCTGGGAGGCTTTGTATAATTCACCCCTCCACTTT. Full variable domain (remainder filled in from reference TRBV5-5 and TRBJ1-6): DAGVTQSPTHLIKTRGQQVTLRCSPISGHKSVSWYQQVLGQGPQFIFQYYEKEERGRGNFPDRFSARQFPNYSSELNVNALLLGDSALYLCASSSPWEALYNSPLHFGNGTRLTVT.

The rearrangement joins TRBV10-3 to TRBJ2-5; TRBD2 matches at 8 bases. Germline V lookup: CDR1 ENHRY, CDR2 SYGVKD. V lost 4 bases and J lost 5; bases outside the gene matches: 9. This CDR3 is built from 15 residues. CDR3 coding DNA: TGTGCCATCAGTGGGCCAGCGGGGGCAATTGAGACCCAGTACTTC. The encoded protein is CAISGPAGAIETQYF.

This clone showed up just a few times. The V gene is TRBV28, the J gene TRBJ1-1; 7 bases align to TRBD1. Unmatched junction bases numbered 3, after V lost 6 bases and J lost 5 bases. Germline assignment: CDR1 MDHEN and CDR2 SYDVKM. This CDR3 has 12 amino acids. CDR3 loop: CASRPGGTEAFF. DNA of the CDR3: TGTGCCAGCAGGCCAGGGGGAACTGAAGCTTTCTTT. The full variable domain, completed using reference TRBV28 and TRBJ1-1, is DVKVTQSSRYLVKRTGEKVFLECVQDMDHENMFWYRQDPGLGLRLIYFSYDVKMKEKGDIPEGYSVSREKKERFSLILESASTNQTSMYLCASRPGGTEAFFGQGTRLTVV.